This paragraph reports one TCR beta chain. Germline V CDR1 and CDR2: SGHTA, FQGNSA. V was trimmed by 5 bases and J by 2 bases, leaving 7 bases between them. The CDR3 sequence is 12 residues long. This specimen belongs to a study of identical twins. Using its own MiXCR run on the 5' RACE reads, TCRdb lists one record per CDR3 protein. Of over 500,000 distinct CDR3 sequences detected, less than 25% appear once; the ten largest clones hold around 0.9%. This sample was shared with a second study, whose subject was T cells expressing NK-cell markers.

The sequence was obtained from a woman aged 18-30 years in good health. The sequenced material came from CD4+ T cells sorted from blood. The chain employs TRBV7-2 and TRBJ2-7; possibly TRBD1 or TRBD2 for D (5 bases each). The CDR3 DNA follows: TGTGCCAGCAGCGGGGACCCCTACGAGCAGTACTTC. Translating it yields CASSGDPYEQYF.